This T cell receptor beta chain comes out of a study of response to subunit inactivated influenza vaccine. General study results and limits: The authors put forward the suggestion that each seasonal influenza vaccination may bring in only a limited number of new T cells.

The CDR3 has 12 amino acids. Germline V gene sequence: CDR1 SGHRS, CDR2 YFSETQ. The germline V and J ends were trimmed by 4 bases and 6 bases, with 11 bases remaining between them. As to this clonotype: The antigen is not known.

Each CDR3 protein gets one entry after TCRdb re-called the RT-PCR reads with MiXCR. The sample lists roughly 700,000 distinct CDR3 sequences, about 15% occurring once. V gene TRBV5-1 combines with J gene TRBJ2-7; a weak D match, TRBD1 (6 bases). The starting material was PBMCs from blood, obtained approximately 15 days before vaccination. The sequence was obtained from a man aged 45-65 years who received an inactivated influenza vaccine. CDR3 bases: TGCGCCAGCAGCCCACAGGGAACCGAGCAGTACTTC. This sequence encodes CASSPQGTEQYF.